These T cell receptor beta chains were read from a single sample in a study of metastatic and nonmetastatic thyroid tumors. TCRdb reanalyzed the PCR reads via MiXCR. The table lists about 25,000 clones, around 20% of them singletons. Input material: adjacent normal tissue. The source is a female donor with papillary thyroid cancer or a benign thyroid nodule (not recorded which). Some clones in this sample may be carry-over from other donors' samples. Each CDR3 is given with its conserved first and last residue. A D gene is named only where the DNA matches it firmly. A row's size may be missing; if present it is once, few, many or a size class.

J,V,size,D,DNA,CDR3
TRBJ2-1,TRBV11-1,many,NA,TGTGCCAGCAGAAGGACTACTAACAATGAGCAGTTCTTC,CASRRTTNNEQFF
TRBJ2-3,TRBV2,few,NA,TGTGCCAGCAGTGAAACAGGATCTAGCACAGATACGCAGTATTTT,CASSETGSSTDTQYF
TRBJ2-1,TRBV25-1,many,TRBD1,TGTGCCAGCAGTGATGGGACAGGCCCTGGGCTCTTCAATGAGCAGTTCTTC,CASSDGTGPGLFNEQFF
TRBJ2-7,TRBV6-5,medium-sized,NA,TGTGCCAGCAGTTACGAGGGTTACGAGCAGTACTTC,CASSYEGYEQYF
TRBJ2-4,TRBV3-1,many,NA,TGTGCCAGCAGCCAGGGGCACATTCAGTACTTC,CASSQGHIQYF
TRBJ2-3,TRBV11-2,many,TRBD2,TGTGCCAGCAGCCACGGGGGGGGGCCAGATACGCAGTATTTT,CASSHGGGPDTQYF
TRBJ1-1,TRBV7-2,medium-sized,NA,TGTGCCAGCAGCTTGGGACAGAACACTGAAGCTTTCTTT,CASSLGQNTEAFF
TRBJ2-5,TRBV7-7,NA,NA,TGTGCTAGCAGCCCCGGGCGGCTGGCTCGGACCCAGTACTTC,CASSPGRLARTQYF
TRBJ2-1,TRBV6-1,few,NA,TGTGTCACCGTCTCCTACAATGAGCGGTTCTTC,CVTVSYNERFF
TRBJ2-3,TRBV11-3,many,TRBD2,TGTGCCAGCAGCTTTAGGGCTAGCGGGACAGATACGCAGTATTTT,CASSFRASGTDTQYF
TRBJ1-4,TRBV25-1,NA,TRBD1,TGTGCCAGCAGTGAATGGGGACAGGGAGGTGAAAAACTGTTTTTT,CASSEWGQGGEKLFF
TRBJ1-2,TRBV6-5,many,NA,TGTGCCAGCAGTTACACCTCACAGGGAGGGGTGGATGGCTACACCTTC,CASSYTSQGGVDGYTF
TRBJ1-6,TRBV27,medium-sized,TRBD1,TGTGCCAGCAGTTTATCCCTCCTGGACAGGGGTGGTTCACCCCTCCACTTT,CASSLSLLDRGGSPLHF
TRBJ2-5,TRBV5-1,many,NA,TGCGCCAGCAGCTTGGGTTCAGAGACCCAGTACTTC,CASSLGSETQYF
TRBJ2-3,TRBV20-1,medium-sized,NA,TGCAGTGCTCTCCCGGGAAGCGGATACACAGATACGCAGTATTTT,CSALPGSGYTDTQYF
TRBJ2-7,TRBV6-1,medium-sized,NA,TGTGCCAGCAACCCGACAGGTCACTCCTACGAGCAGTACTTC,CASNPTGHSYEQYF
TRBJ1-1,TRBV11-2,medium-sized,NA,TGTGCCAGCAGCTTTAGAGGTACCAGAGAAGCTTTCTTT,CASSFRGTREAFF
TRBJ1-3,TRBV20-1,many,NA,TGCAGTAGCCGCAGTACAACTGGAAACACCATATATTTT,CSSRSTTGNTIYF
TRBJ2-7,TRBV9,many,NA,TGTGCCAGCAGCGTAGGGCAGGGTGCGGCCTACGAGCAGTACTTC,CASSVGQGAAYEQYF
TRBJ2-5,TRBV20-1,NA,NA,TGCAGTCGAGAGGACGGGAAAGAGACCCAGTACTTC,CSREDGKETQYF
TRBJ1-1,TRBV6-2/TRBV6-3,NA,NA,TGTGCCAGCAGTTACAAAGGATGGAGACGGCGAGCTGAAGCTTTCTTT,CASSYKGWRRRAEAFF
TRBJ1-1,TRBV30,many,NA,TGTGCCTGCCAGGGTCCCACTGAAGCTTTCTTT,CACQGPTEAFF
TRBJ1-5,TRBV20-1,NA,TRBD1,TGCAGTGCTAAACTCACAGGGGGCACTCAGCCCCAGCATTTT,CSAKLTGGTQPQHF
TRBJ2-3,TRBV12-3/TRBV12-4,few,NA,TGTGCCAGCAGAAAATACACAGATACGCAGTATTTT,CASRKYTDTQYF
TRBJ2-7,TRBV6-1,NA,NA,TGTGCCAGCACTTTAGGACAAAGCTACGAGCAGTACTTC,CASTLGQSYEQYF
TRBJ2-7,TRBV7-2,many,TRBD2,TGTGCCAGCAGCTTAGCCGCCTCCGGGAGGCACTACGAGCAGTACTTC,CASSLAASGRHYEQYF
TRBJ2-3,TRBV15,many,TRBD1,TGTGCCACCAGCAGAGACAGGGGGCCAGATACGCAGTATTTT,CATSRDRGPDTQYF
TRBJ2-7,TRBV27,medium-sized,NA,TGTGCCAGCAGTTTCACAACAGCAGGCGAGCAGTACTTC,CASSFTTAGEQYF
TRBJ2-5,TRBV7-9,many,NA,TGTGCCAGCAGCCCCAGGGAGTTTGGGACCCAGTACTTC,CASSPREFGTQYF
TRBJ2-3,TRBV7-3,many,TRBD2,TGTGCCAGCAGCCCGGGGAGCGGGGGGTCAGATACGCAGTATTTT,CASSPGSGGSDTQYF
TRBJ1-4,TRBV11-3,NA,TRBD1,TGTGCCAGCAGCTTAGGGTCAGGGGGGGATATGGATGAAAAACTGTTTTTT,CASSLGSGGDMDEKLFF
TRBJ1-2,TRBV12-3/TRBV12-4,NA,NA,TGCGCCAGCAAACCTACGTGGGGCGAGGGCTACACCTTC,CASKPTWGEGYTF
TRBJ1-6,TRBV11-2,NA,NA,TGTGCCAGCAGCTTAGAATCAGGTTCCAATTCACCCCTCCACTTT,CASSLESGSNSPLHF
TRBJ1-5,TRBV6-1,few,NA,TGTGCCAGCAGCTTGGGGGAGGGTCAGCCCCAGCATTTT,CASSLGEGQPQHF
TRBJ2-5,TRBV20-1,once,NA,TGCAGTGCTTCCGACCCAGTGAGCTGGAGGTTAGAGGCCCAGTACTTC,CSASDPVSWRLEAQYF
TRBJ1-2,TRBV20-1,many,NA,TGCAGTGCCACCAATGGACAGAGTCTTAACTATGGCTACACCTTC,CSATNGQSLNYGYTF
TRBJ2-5,TRBV9,many,NA,TGTGCCAGCAGCGTAGGACGAGGGAACGCGTACCAAGAGACCCAGTACTTC,CASSVGRGNAYQETQYF
TRBJ2-3,TRBV27,NA,NA,TGTGCCAGCAGCCCATATCCCCGAGGGGAAGGTACAGATACGCAGTATTTT,CASSPYPRGEGTDTQYF
TRBJ1-2,TRBV28,many,NA,TGTGCCAGCAGTCCCGACAGGAGCTACTATGGCTACACCTTC,CASSPDRSYYGYTF
TRBJ1-3,TRBV7-2,NA,NA,TGTGCCAGCAGCTTAGTTGGCAGGTCCATATATTTT,CASSLVGRSIYF
TRBJ2-2,TRBV20-1,many,TRBD2,TGCAGTGCTAGAGACCCTAGCGGGAGGGCCTCCGGGGAGCTGTTTTTT,CSARDPSGRASGELFF
TRBJ2-1,TRBV20-1,NA,TRBD2,TGCAGTGCTAGAGATCACGTGGCTAGCGGAAATGAGCAGTTCTTC,CSARDHVASGNEQFF
TRBJ1-2,TRBV30,NA,NA,TGTGCCTGGAGTCTCGGGCGTGGCTATGGCTACACCTTC,CAWSLGRGYGYTF
TRBJ1-1,TRBV20-1,many,NA,TGCAGTGCCCCCACTGGGGGCACTGAAGCTTTCTTT,CSAPTGGTEAFF